In this sample, the clone carrying this T cell receptor beta chain turned up a few times. Its antigen remains unknown. This sample was taken from a study of T cells after yellow fever vaccination. Study conclusions and caveats: Most clones from primary vaccination were detected again post-booster (just over 95% CD4, about 88% CD8). The CD4 compartment and the CD8 compartment contained a small share of clonotypes in common.

TCRdb processed the 5' RACE reads anew with MiXCR; each CDR3 protein has one entry. This sample has a few hundred thousand distinct CDR3 sequences, with approximately 8% found just once. V was trimmed by 7 bases and J by 2 bases, leaving 18 bases between them. The CDR3 consists of 15 residues. In germline, CDR1 is SQVTM, CDR2 ANQGSEA. The sequences come from PBMCs, collected around 45 days after the first yellow fever vaccination. The rearrangement links TRBV29-1 to TRBJ2-1; D perhaps matches TRBD2 (7 bases). This sequence was found in a man aged 18 to 30 who received the YFV17D yellow fever vaccine. The CDR3 region is CSAWLLGGPYNEQFF. Here the CDR3 DNA reads TGCAGCGCTTGGCTCCTCGGGGGGCCCTACAATGAGCAGTTCTTC.